This T cell receptor (beta chain) is from a study of cytomegalovirus exposure and HLA in healthy donors. Study conclusions and caveats: Reports state that TCR beta sequences accurately predicted most subjects' HLA-A and HLA-B alleles. An analysis that was carried out later associated 16,000 or so TCR beta sequences with HLA alleles at 0.05 false discovery rate.

The CDR3 has 15 amino acids. The germline V gene has CDR1 MDHEN and CDR2 SYDVKM. Trimming took 3 bases from V and 1 from J, leaving 9 bases between them. Primers for the PCR totalled 60 Vbeta and 13 Jbeta. Assay: immunoSEQ multiplex PCR; the TCRdb copy retains only in-frame clones and omits some. The data show 150,000 to 200,000 clones, approximately 82% seen once. Remarks on this clone: Its antigen is not identified.

Nominally healthy donors were sampled, though unrecorded immune exposures were likely. Sequenced: PBMCs. The V and J genes are TRBV28 and TRBJ2-2; the D gene is possibly TRBD2 (6 bases). The origin of this receptor is a woman aged 40-49 years in good health and CMV-seropositive. The CDR3 nucleotides read TGTGCCAGCAGTTTTGCCGGGAGGAACACCGGGGAGCTGTTTTTT. This sequence encodes CASSFAGRNTGELFF. Using reference TRBV28 and TRBJ2-2 for the parts outside the CDR3, the full variable domain is DVKVTQSSRYLVKRTGEKVFLECVQDMDHENMFWYRQDPGLGLRLIYFSYDVKMKEKGDIPEGYSVSREKKERFSLILESASTNQTSMYLCASSFAGRNTGELFFGEGSRLTVL.